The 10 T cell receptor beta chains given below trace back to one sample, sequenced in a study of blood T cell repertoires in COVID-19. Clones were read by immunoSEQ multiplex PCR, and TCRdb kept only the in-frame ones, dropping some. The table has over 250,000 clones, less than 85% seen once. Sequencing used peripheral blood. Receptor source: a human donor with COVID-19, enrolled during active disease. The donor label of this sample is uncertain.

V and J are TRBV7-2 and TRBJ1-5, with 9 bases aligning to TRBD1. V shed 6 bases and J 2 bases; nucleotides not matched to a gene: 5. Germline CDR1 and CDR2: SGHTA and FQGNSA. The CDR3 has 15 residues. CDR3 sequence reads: CASSLRTGGNQPQHF. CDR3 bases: TGTGCCAGCAGTCTAAGGACAGGGGGCAATCAGCCCCAGCATTTT.

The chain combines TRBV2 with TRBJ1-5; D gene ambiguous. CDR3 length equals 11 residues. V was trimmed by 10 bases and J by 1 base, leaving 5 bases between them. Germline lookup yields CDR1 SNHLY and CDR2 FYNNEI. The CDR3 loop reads CATGSNQPQHF. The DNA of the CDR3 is TGTGCCACCGGGAGCAATCAGCCCCAGCATTTT.

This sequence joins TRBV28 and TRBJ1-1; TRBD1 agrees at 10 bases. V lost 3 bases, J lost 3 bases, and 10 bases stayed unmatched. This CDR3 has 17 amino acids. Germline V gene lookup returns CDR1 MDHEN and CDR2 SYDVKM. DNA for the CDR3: TGTGCCAGCAGTTTGGGCGGGACAGGGGACCTGGACACTGAAGCTTTCTTT. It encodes CASSLGGTGDLDTEAFF.

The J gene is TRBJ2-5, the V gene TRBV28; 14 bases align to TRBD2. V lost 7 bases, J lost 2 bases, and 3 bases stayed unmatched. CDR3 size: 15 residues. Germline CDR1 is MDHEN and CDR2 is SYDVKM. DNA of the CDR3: TGTGCCAGCAAACGACTAGCGGGAGGGCAAGAGACCCAGTACTTC. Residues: CASKRLAGGQETQYF.

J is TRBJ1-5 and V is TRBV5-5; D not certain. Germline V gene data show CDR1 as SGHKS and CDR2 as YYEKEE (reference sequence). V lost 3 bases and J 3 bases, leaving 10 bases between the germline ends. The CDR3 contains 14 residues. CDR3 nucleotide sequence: TGTGCCAGCAGCTCTAGCGCGTTCAATCAGCCCCAGCATTTT. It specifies CASSSSAFNQPQHF.

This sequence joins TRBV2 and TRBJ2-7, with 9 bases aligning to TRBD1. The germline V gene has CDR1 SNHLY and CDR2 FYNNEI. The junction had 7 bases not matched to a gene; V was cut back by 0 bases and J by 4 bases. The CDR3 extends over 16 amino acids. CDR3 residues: CASSEARGQGPYEQYF. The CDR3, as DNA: TGTGCCAGCAGTGAAGCCCGGGGACAGGGTCCTTACGAGCAGTACTTC.

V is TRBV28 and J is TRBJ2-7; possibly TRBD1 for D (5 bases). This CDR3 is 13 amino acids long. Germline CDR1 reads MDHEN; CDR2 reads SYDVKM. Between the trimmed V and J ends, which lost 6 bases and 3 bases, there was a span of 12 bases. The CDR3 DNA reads TGTGCCAGCAGGACCCCCGACAGCTACGAGCAGTACTTC. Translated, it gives CASRTPDSYEQYF.

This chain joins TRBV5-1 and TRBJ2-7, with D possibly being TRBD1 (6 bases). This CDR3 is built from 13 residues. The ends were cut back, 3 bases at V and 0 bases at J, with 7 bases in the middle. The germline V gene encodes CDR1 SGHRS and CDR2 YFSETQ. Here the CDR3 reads CASSSDSSYEQYF. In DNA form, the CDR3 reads TGCGCCAGCAGCTCGGACAGCTCCTACGAGCAGTACTTC.

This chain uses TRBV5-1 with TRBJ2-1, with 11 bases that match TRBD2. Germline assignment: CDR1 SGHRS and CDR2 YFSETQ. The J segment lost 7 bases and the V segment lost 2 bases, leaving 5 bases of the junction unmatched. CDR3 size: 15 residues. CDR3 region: CASSFSGRAGNEQFF. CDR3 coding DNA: TGCGCCAGCAGCTTTAGCGGGAGGGCCGGGAATGAGCAGTTCTTC.

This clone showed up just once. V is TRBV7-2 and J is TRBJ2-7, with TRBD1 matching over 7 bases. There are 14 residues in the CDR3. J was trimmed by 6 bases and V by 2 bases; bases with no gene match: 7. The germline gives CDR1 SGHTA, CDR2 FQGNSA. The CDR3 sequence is CASSLSQTGPEQYF. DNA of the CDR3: TGTGCCAGCAGCTTATCCCAGACAGGGCCCGAGCAGTACTTC.